These 30 T cell receptor beta chains came from one sample sequenced in a study of cytomegalovirus exposure and HLA in healthy donors. PCR used 60 Vbeta primers and 13 Jbeta primers. This table comes from immunoSEQ multiplex PCR, and its TCRdb copy is limited to in-frame clones, with some not included. The table lists roughly 130,000 clones, roughly 85% of them singletons, with approximately 1.1% in the top ten. Specimen: PBMCs. The receptors come from a boy aged 5-17 years in good health and CMV-seronegative.

V gene TRBV7-9 combines with J gene TRBJ2-7; possibly TRBD2 for D (6 bases). CDR3 length equals 14 residues. The V end lost 2 bases, the J end lost 6 bases, and 14 bases lay between the germline ends. From germline, CDR1 is SEHNR and CDR2 FQNEAQ (reference sequence). The CDR3 DNA reads as TGTGCCAGCAGCTTACGGGGGTCAGTTGTCGAGCAGTACTTC. It codes for CASSLRGSVVEQYF.

This chain connects TRBV10-3 to TRBJ1-1; 7 bases line up with TRBD1. The CDR3 extends over 13 amino acids. Germline V gene lookup returns CDR1 ENHRY and CDR2 SYGVKD. The J segment lost 1 base and the V segment lost 10 bases, leaving 6 bases of the junction unmatched. Written as DNA, the CDR3 is TGTGCCAGTCGACAGGGACCGAACACTGAAGCTTTCTTT. Translating gives CASRQGPNTEAFF.

This chain links TRBV9 with TRBJ2-7; perhaps TRBD2 as D (6 bases). The CDR3 contains 14 residues. CDR1 and CDR2 (germline): SGDLS, YYNGEE. V was trimmed by 0 bases and J by 2 bases, leaving 9 bases between them. CDR3 coding DNA: TGTGCCAGCAGCGTAGAGCTAGCGACCTACGAGCAGTACTTC. Its protein product is CASSVELATYEQYF.

J is TRBJ1-1 and V is TRBV30; D may be TRBD1 (5 bases). This CDR3 has 14 amino acids. CDR1 and CDR2 (germline): GTSNPN, SVGIG (reference sequence). Trimming shortened V by 3 bases and J by 6 bases, and 17 bases separated the two germline ends. The CDR3 bases are TGTGCCTGGAGAATAAGGTCTGGGGGGGCTGAAGCTTTCTTT. It is translated as CAWRIRSGGAEAFF.

The chain is built from TRBV30 and TRBJ2-7; D is unresolved. Germline loops: CDR1 GTSNPN, CDR2 SVGIG (reference sequence). The CDR3 has 13 residues. V lost 1 base and J 0 bases, leaving 7 bases between the germline ends. The CDR3 bases are TGTGCCTGGAGTGGAGGCAACTCCTACGAGCAGTACTTC. Translating it yields CAWSGGNSYEQYF.

The chain uses TRBV7-9 and TRBJ2-1, with D possibly being TRBD1 (5 bases). With 8 bases removed from V and 0 bases from J, the gap between germline ends came to 8 bases. From germline, CDR1 is SEHNR and CDR2 FQNEAQ (reference sequence). The CDR3 consists of 13 residues. CDR3 in DNA: TGTGCCAGCCTGACAGCCTCCTACAATGAGCAGTTCTTC. The encoded protein is CASLTASYNEQFF. Full variable domain (outside the CDR3, taken from reference TRBV7-9 and TRBJ2-1): DTGVSQNPRHKITKRGQNVTFRCDPISEHNRLYWYRQTLGQGPEFLTYFQNEAQLEKSRLLSDRFSAERPKGSFSTLEIQRTEQGDSAMYLCASLTASYNEQFFGPGTRLTVL.

The genes are TRBV4-1 and TRBJ2-7, with 8 bases fitting TRBD1. The CDR3 is made up of 15 amino acids. V shed 3 bases, J shed 2 bases, and the junction held 6 bases outside the gene matches. CDR1 is MGHRA and CDR2 is YSYEKL in the germline V gene. The CDR3 here is CASSQGQATPYEQYF. The CDR3 DNA is TGCGCCAGCAGCCAGGGACAGGCTACCCCCTACGAGCAGTACTTC.

This clone was counted only a few times. The chain is built from TRBV30 and TRBJ2-2; maybe TRBD2 (5 bases). The germline V and J ends were trimmed by 1 base and 3 bases, with 9 bases remaining between them. Germline values: CDR1 GTSNPN, CDR2 SVGIG (reference sequence). The CDR3 runs 14 residues. The CDR3 loop reads CAWSGGHHTGELFF. The CDR3 bases are TGTGCCTGGAGTGGAGGGCACCACACCGGGGAGCTGTTTTTT. Using reference TRBV30 and TRBJ2-2 for the parts outside the CDR3, the full variable domain is SQTIHQWPATLVQPVGSPLSLECTVEGTSNPNLYWYRQAAGRGLQLLFYSVGIGQISSEVPQNLSASRPQDRQFILSSKKLLLSDSGFYLCAWSGGHHTGELFFGEGSRLTVL.

This chain connects TRBV5-6 to TRBJ2-1; D call uncertain. V was clipped by 4 bases and J by 6 bases, with 23 bases between them. The germline V gene encodes CDR1 SGHDT and CDR2 YYEEEE. The CDR3 contains 17 residues. The CDR3 sequence: CASSAELKIGEVNEQFF. CDR3 bases: TGTGCCAGCAGCGCCGAATTAAAAATCGGCGAGGTCAATGAGCAGTTCTTC.

V is TRBV21-1 and J is TRBJ2-7; no check of the table's D call, TRBD1, against the DNA was made. TRBV21-1 is designated a pseudogene. This CDR3 region has 15 residues. The CDR3 DNA is TGTGCCAGCGGACGACAGGGGATGACGCTCTACGAGCAGTACTTC. Translation gives CASGRQGMTLYEQYF.

This clone was counted between two and nine times. This chain connects TRBV19 to TRBJ2-1; 10 bases agree with TRBD2. This CDR3 has 14 amino acids. The ends lost 4 bases at V and 8 bases at J; junction bases unmatched: 5. Germline V gene lookup returns CDR1 LNHDA and CDR2 SQIVND (reference sequence). For the CDR3, the DNA is TGTGCCAGTAGTAACCTAGCGGGAGTCCATGAGCAGTTCTTC. Translating it yields CASSNLAGVHEQFF.

The genes are TRBV15 and TRBJ1-3; 7 bases line up with TRBD1. Germline-derived CDR1 and CDR2 are LNHNV and YYDKDF (reference sequence). The trim removed 8 bases at V and 0 bases at J, leaving 7 bases unmatched. The CDR3 is made up of 15 amino acids. The DNA of the CDR3 is TGTGCCACCGCCCTTGACAGGGTCTCTGGAAACACCATATATTTT. This encodes CATALDRVSGNTIYF.

This clone occurred once. The rearrangement uses TRBV19 and TRBJ1-2, with TRBD1 identical over 8 bases. CDR1 and CDR2 (germline): LNHDA, SQIVND (reference sequence). This CDR3 contains 11 residues. V dropped 8 bases and J dropped 4; count of bases not matched to a gene: 0. The CDR3 DNA is TGTGCCAGTGGACAGGGCTATGGCTACACCTTC. It codes for CASGQGYGYTF. Supplemented by reference TRBV19 and TRBJ1-2, the full variable domain reads DGGITQSPKYLFRKEGQNVTLSCEQNLNHDAMYWYRQDPGQGLRLIYYSQIVNDFQKGDIAEGYSVSREKKESFPLTVTSAQKNPTAFYLCASGQGYGYTFGSGTRLTVV.

This sequence joins TRBV5-6 and TRBJ2-1, with D uncertain. V was clipped by 1 base and J by 1 base, with 9 bases between them. The germline gives CDR1 SGHDT, CDR2 YYEEEE. The CDR3 runs 15 residues. The CDR3 DNA is TGTGCCAGCAGCTTGCAACCGGAGTCCTACAATGAGCAGTTCTTC. Translation gives CASSLQPESYNEQFF.

The chain links TRBV23-1 to TRBJ2-7; 7 bases are shared with TRBD2. TRBV23-1 counts as an open reading frame of uncertain function. The CDR3 runs to 15 residues. The V segment lost 2 bases and the J segment 1 base; nucleotides outside the gene matches: 5. This CDR3 is CASSQPGTISYEQYF. The CDR3 region has the DNA TGCGCCAGCAGTCAACCCGGGACTATATCCTACGAGCAGTACTTC.

The genes are TRBV5-1 and TRBJ1-2, with D tentatively TRBD1 (5 bases). Trimming pared 3 bases from V and 7 bases from J, leaving 19 bases between. Per the germline V gene, CDR1 is SGHRS and CDR2 is YFSETQ. This CDR3 comprises 15 residues. This CDR3 is CASSSEAGPSGGYTF. Written as DNA, the CDR3 is TGCGCCAGCAGCTCCGAAGCAGGGCCTTCCGGTGGCTACACCTTC.

The chain links TRBV5-1 to TRBJ2-3; maybe TRBD1 (6 bases). Germline CDR1 is SGHRS and CDR2 is YFSETQ. V lost 1 base to trimming and J lost 5 bases, with 11 bases between them. CDR3 length equals 14 residues. The CDR3 is CASSLSRGQDTQYF. The DNA for the CDR3 is TGCGCCAGCAGCTTGTCCAGGGGACAAGATACGCAGTATTTT.

This rearrangement joins TRBV27 to TRBJ2-7; TRBD1 matches 9 bases. V lost 2 bases and J lost 2; bases outside the gene matches: 4. The germline V gene encodes CDR1 MNHEY and CDR2 SMNVEV (reference sequence). CDR3 length: 15 residues. CDR3: CASSLIGTGTYEQYF. CDR3 nucleotides: TGTGCCAGCAGTTTAATTGGGACAGGGACCTACGAGCAGTACTTC.

The chain combines TRBV9 with TRBJ2-5; 8 nucleotides agree with TRBD1. There are 16 residues in the CDR3. J was trimmed by 5 bases and V by 0 bases; bases with no gene match: 9. Germline lookup yields CDR1 SGDLS and CDR2 YYNGEE. CDR3 sequence: CASSVAPGGYRETQYF. CDR3 DNA: TGTGCCAGCAGCGTAGCGCCAGGGGGCTATAGGGAGACCCAGTACTTC. The full variable domain, completed using reference TRBV9 and TRBJ2-5, is DSGVTQTPKHLITATGQRVTLRCSPRSGDLSVYWYQQSLDQGLQFLIQYYNGEERAKGNILERFSAQQFPDLHSELNLSSLELGDSALYFCASSVAPGGYRETQYFGPGTRLLVL.

With regard to this clone: A junction end diverges from the germline sequence, so it may reflect a read error. CDR3: CSSSFLLAGGPDEQFF. CDR3 nucleotides: TGTTCCAGCAGCTTCTTATTAGCGGGAGGGCCGGATGAGCAGTTCTTC. The rearrangement uses TRBV7-9 and TRBJ2-1; 11 nucleotides align to TRBD2. Germline CDR1 and CDR2: SEHNR and FQNEAQ (reference sequence). This CDR3 is 16 amino acids long.

This clone has just a few counts. In nucleotides, the CDR3 is TGTGCCTGGAGATTTCCGTCGGGAACTGAAGCTTTCTTT. Protein sequence: CAWRFPSGTEAFF. The chain is built from TRBV30 and TRBJ1-1, with D unresolved. Trimming stripped 3 bases from V and 5 bases from J, with 13 bases between. This CDR3 comprises 13 residues. Germline CDR1 reads GTSNPN; CDR2 reads SVGIG (reference sequence).

A word on this clone: The same CDR3 arises from other DNA sequences in this sample as well. The J gene is TRBJ1-1, the V gene TRBV27; D unresolved. There are 13 residues in the CDR3. Germline lookup yields CDR1 MNHEY and CDR2 SMNVEV (reference sequence). Trimming removed 5 bases at V and 14 bases at J, with 21 bases between. As DNA, the CDR3 is TGTGCCAGCAGTCCGAGGACCGGGGATGTAGCCTTCTTT. This sequence encodes CASSPRTGDVAFF.

The chain uses TRBV7-9 and TRBJ2-1, with D possibly TRBD2 on 5 matching bases. CDR3 size: 16 residues. Germline assignment: CDR1 SEHNR and CDR2 FQNEAQ (reference sequence). V was shortened by 1 base and J by 0 bases, with 10 bases between the two germline ends. CDR3 DNA: TGTGCCAGCAGCTTAGTAAAAGGGAGCTCCTACAATGAGCAGTTCTTC. This translates into CASSLVKGSSYNEQFF.

The chain joins TRBV29-1 to TRBJ1-1; D remains unclear. The V end was cut by 4 bases, the J end by 1 base, with 7 bases between. Germline V gene sequence: CDR1 SQVTM, CDR2 ANQGSEA. The CDR3 is 12 residues long. The chain's CDR3 is CSVGGRNTEAFF. In DNA form, the CDR3 reads TGCAGCGTTGGCGGGAGGAACACTGAAGCTTTCTTT.

V is TRBV4-1 and J is TRBJ2-2; 11 nucleotides line up with TRBD2. Trimming took 4 bases from V and 8 from J; bases not matched to a gene: 3. The germline gives CDR1 MGHRA, CDR2 YSYEKL. The CDR3 consists of 14 residues. The CDR3 sequence is CASSPWTSGGELFF. As DNA, the CDR3 is TGCGCCAGCAGCCCCTGGACTAGCGGGGGGGAGCTGTTTTTT.

This chain joins TRBV10-3 and TRBJ2-7, with unresolved D. CDR3 length: 14 residues. Germline V CDR1 and CDR2: ENHRY, SYGVKD. Trimming cost V 4 bases and J 7 bases, with 17 bases left between them. In nucleotides, the CDR3 is TGTGCCATCAGTGGGGCCGGTCGGCAAGAGGAGCAGTACTTC. It is translated as CAISGAGRQEEQYF.

This clone was detected a few times. The chain links TRBV4-1 to TRBJ1-5, with unresolved D. V lost 3 bases, J lost 3 bases, and 9 bases lay in between. The germline gives CDR1 MGHRA, CDR2 YSYEKL. The CDR3 extends over 14 amino acids. DNA of the CDR3: TGCGCCAGCAGCCAGCGGCACTTCAATCAGCCCCAGCATTTT. Translated, it gives CASSQRHFNQPQHF.

The chain has TRBV19 and TRBJ1-5; TRBD1 is a possible D gene (6 bases). CDR3 length: 14 residues. The V end lost 8 bases, the J end lost 5 bases, and 16 bases lay between the germline ends. Germline loops: CDR1 LNHDA, CDR2 SQIVND (reference sequence). This CDR3 is CASWEGGSDQPQHF. As DNA, the CDR3 is TGTGCCAGTTGGGAGGGGGGTTCGGATCAGCCCCAGCATTTT.

V gene TRBV13 combines with J gene TRBJ2-5; the match to TRBD1 covers 7 bases. This CDR3 is built from 13 residues. With 3 bases clipped from V and 2 bases from J, the junction kept 0 bases outside the gene matches. Germline CDR1 reads PRHDT; CDR2 reads FYEKMQ (reference sequence). CDR3 region: CASSLGQQETQYF. DNA for the CDR3: TGTGCCAGCAGCTTGGGACAGCAAGAGACCCAGTACTTC.

This clone was recorded only once. The J gene is TRBJ2-3, the V gene TRBV4-1, with a weak D call TRBD2 (5 bases). The V gene's germline CDR1 is MGHRA and CDR2 YSYEKL. CDR3 size: 16 residues. V was trimmed by 0 bases and J by 6 bases, leaving 16 bases between them. The CDR3 loop reads CASSQDPTGPGDTQYF. CDR3 nucleotides: TGCGCCAGCAGCCAAGATCCAACGGGCCCGGGGGATACGCAGTATTTT.